One and the same sample provided the 15 T cell receptor beta chains below, sequenced in a study of blood T cell repertoires in COVID-19. Generated by immunoSEQ multiplex PCR, the TCRdb table keeps only in-frame clones and is missing some. The table includes approximately 170,000 clones, 70% to 90% detected once. The sample comprised peripheral blood. These receptors came from a man aged 50 to 60 who had recovered from COVID-19.

The CDR3 protein is CASSLVAVNSPLHF. CDR3 coding DNA: TGTGCCAGCAGCTTAGTGGCAGTAAATTCACCCCTCCACTTT. The V call is TRBV11-2, the J call TRBJ1-6; D unclear. Germline lookup yields CDR1 SGHAT and CDR2 FQNNGV. The V end was cut by 1 base, the J end by 7 bases, with 8 bases between. The CDR3 contains 14 residues. Using reference TRBV11-2 and TRBJ1-6 for the parts outside the CDR3, the full variable domain is EAGVAQSPRYKIIEKRQSVAFWCNPISGHATLYWYQQILGQGPKLLIQFQNNGVVDDSQLPKDRFSAERLKGVDSTLKIQPAKLEDSAVYLCASSLVAVNSPLHFGNGTRLTVT.

This chain connects TRBV11-2 to TRBJ2-1, with 8 bases matching TRBD1. Germline CDR1 and CDR2: SGHAT and FQNNGV. V dropped 1 base and J dropped 3; count of bases not matched to a gene: 8. The CDR3 runs 17 residues. This CDR3 reads CASSLGTGTGSYNEQFF. The DNA for the CDR3 is TGTGCCAGCAGCTTAGGGACCGGGACAGGTAGCTACAATGAGCAGTTCTTC.

The gene calls are TRBV27 and TRBJ1-5, with 9 bases identical to TRBD1. Germline V gene lookup returns CDR1 MNHEY and CDR2 SMNVEV (reference sequence). The CDR3 totals 16 residues. The trim removed 3 bases at V and 5 bases at J, leaving 8 bases unmatched. The CDR3 region has the DNA TGTGCCAGCAGTTTCCGCGGACAGGGGAAATATCAGCCCCAGCATTTT. Protein product: CASSFRGQGKYQPQHF.

The chain combines TRBV11-1 with TRBJ2-1, with D unresolved. Trimming cost V 1 base and J 7 bases, with 8 bases left between them. The CDR3 has 13 residues. The germline V gene encodes CDR1 SGHAT and CDR2 FQDESV (reference sequence). Here the CDR3 DNA reads TGTGCCAGCAGCTTAGGGCCCGCTAATGAGCAGTTCTTC. Translating gives CASSLGPANEQFF. Full variable domain (missing parts from reference TRBV11-1 and TRBJ2-1): EAEVAQSPRYKITEKSQAVAFWCDPISGHATLYWYRQILGQGPELLVQFQDESVVDDSQLPKDRFSAERLKGVDSTLKIQPAELGDSAMYLCASSLGPANEQFFGPGTRLTVL.

This rearrangement joins TRBV2 to TRBJ1-1; maybe TRBD1 (5 bases). The ends were cut back, 10 bases at V and 0 bases at J, with 18 bases in the middle. Germline CDR1 is SNHLY and CDR2 is FYNNEI. The CDR3 consists of 15 residues. CDR3 in amino acids: CATSWGDHMNTEAFF. CDR3 bases: TGTGCCACCTCGTGGGGGGATCATATGAACACTGAAGCTTTCTTT.

The V call is TRBV7-9, the J call TRBJ2-1; 8 positions match TRBD1. Unmatched junction bases numbered 9, after V lost 5 bases and J lost 6 bases. CDR1 and CDR2 (germline): SEHNR, FQNEAQ (reference sequence). The CDR3 extends over 15 amino acids. The CDR3 region has the DNA TGTGCCAGCAGCCATTACAGGGGGGCAACCAATGAGCAGTTCTTC. This sequence encodes CASSHYRGATNEQFF. The whole variable domain, remainder taken from reference TRBV7-9 and TRBJ2-1, is DTGVSQNPRHKITKRGQNVTFRCDPISEHNRLYWYRQTLGQGPEFLTYFQNEAQLEKSRLLSDRFSAERPKGSFSTLEIQRTEQGDSAMYLCASSHYRGATNEQFFGPGTRLTVL.

The chain has TRBV27 and TRBJ2-5, with D possibly matching TRBD1 (6 bases). Germline CDR1 reads MNHEY; CDR2 reads SMNVEV (reference sequence). The CDR3 is 13 amino acids. V was shortened by 6 bases and J by 5 bases, with 13 bases between the two germline ends. The CDR3 sequence is CASSRQVFETQYF. As DNA, the CDR3 is TGTGCCAGCAGCAGACAGGTCTTTGAGACCCAGTACTTC.

The V gene is TRBV6-6, the J gene TRBJ1-2; possibly TRBD1 for D (6 bases). The CDR3 has 13 residues. Germline-derived CDR1 and CDR2 are MNHNY and SVGAGI (reference sequence). Deletions cut 5 bases from V and 7 bases from J, with 14 bases between. The CDR3, as DNA: TGTGCCAGCAGTCACGACTCGACAGGTGGCTACACCTTC. Translation gives CASSHDSTGGYTF.

In this sample, this clone turned up once. The gene calls are TRBV27 and TRBJ2-7, with D possibly being TRBD2 (6 bases). The ends were cut back, 1 base at V and 2 bases at J, with 15 bases in the middle. Germline CDR1 reads MNHEY; CDR2 reads SMNVEV (reference sequence). This CDR3 region has 16 residues. DNA of the CDR3: TGTGCCAGCAGTTTATACCCGCCAGCGGGCGCCTACGAGCAGTACTTC. Translating gives CASSLYPPAGAYEQYF.

This clone was observed a single time. The V gene is TRBV18, the J gene TRBJ2-1; perhaps TRBD2 as D (5 bases). The CDR3 has 14 amino acids. CDR1 and CDR2 from the germline V gene are KGHSH and LQKENI. The ends were cut back, 5 bases at V and 6 bases at J, with 14 bases in the middle. The CDR3 region has the DNA TGTGCCAGCTCATCCAGTAACGAGGGCAATGAGCAGTTCTTC. Its translation is CASSSSNEGNEQFF.

The V gene is TRBV7-3, the J gene TRBJ2-3; 7 bases are shared with TRBD2. The germline V gene encodes CDR1 SGHTA and CDR2 FQGTGA. Trimming removed 2 bases from V and 4 bases from J; junction bases left unmatched: 6. The CDR3 runs to 15 residues. CDR3 protein: CASSLGRGIADTQYF. DNA for the CDR3: TGTGCCAGCAGCTTAGGGCGGGGGATTGCAGATACGCAGTATTTT.

This sequence joins TRBV11-2 and TRBJ1-5; TRBD1 matches at 7 bases. Germline CDR1 SGHAT, CDR2 FQNNGV. The CDR3 loop spans 13 amino acids. V shed 5 bases, J shed 4 bases, and the junction held 2 bases outside the gene matches. Written as DNA, the CDR3 is TGTGCCAGCAGCACGGACAGGAATCAGCCCCAGCATTTT. This translates into CASSTDRNQPQHF.

CDR3 bases: TGTGCCAGTGGGGCCCGGAGGGACACTGAAGCTTTCTTT. Translation: CASGARRDTEAFF. The V and J genes are TRBV19 and TRBJ1-1; D is possibly TRBD1 (5 bases). Trimming removed 8 bases from V and 3 bases from J, with 13 bases in between. The CDR3 spans 13 residues. Germline V CDR1 and CDR2: LNHDA, SQIVND (reference sequence).

The chain is built from TRBV5-4 and TRBJ2-5; TRBD2 aligns across 11 bases. The germline V gene encodes CDR1 SGHNT and CDR2 YYREEE (reference sequence). CDR3 length: 19 residues. V lost 1 base to trimming and J lost 5 bases; unmatched junction nucleotides: 16. The CDR3 protein is CASSLYQGGSGGARETQYF. The CDR3, as DNA: TGTGCCAGCAGCTTGTATCAGGGTGGTAGCGGGGGGGCGAGGGAGACCCAGTACTTC. The full variable domain, in which reference TRBV5-4 and TRBJ2-5 provide the parts outside the CDR3, is ETGVTQSPTHLIKTRGQQVTLRCSSQSGHNTVSWYQQALGQGPQFIFQYYREEENGRGNFPPRFSGLQFPNYSSELNVNALELDDSALYLCASSLYQGGSGGARETQYFGPGTRLLVL.

The gene calls are TRBV9 and TRBJ1-4; 7 nucleotides line up with TRBD1. This CDR3 has 16 residues. CDR1 is SGDLS and CDR2 is YYNGEE in the germline V gene. J was trimmed by 8 bases and V by 3 bases; bases with no gene match: 13. CDR3 sequence reads: CASSAGATGLREKLFF. The DNA of the CDR3 is TGTGCCAGCAGCGCCGGCGCGACAGGGCTAAGGGAAAAACTGTTTTTT.